This is a list of T cell receptor beta chains from one sample in a study of shared clonotypes between healthy human individuals. TCRdb's copy holds only in-frame clones and misses some; the assay was immunoSEQ multiplex PCR. The sample holds about 2.1 million clones; approximately 94% are singletons and the top ten take roughly 1.8%. The source material was naive CD8+ T cells from PBMCs. These receptors all stem from a man between 18 and 35 years old in good health. Some clones in this sample may be carry-over from other donors' samples. Both conserved end residues are part of each CDR3. The D gene is left open where the match is weak.

TRBJ1-5	TRBD1	TRBV27	TGTGCCAGCAAAACCGGGACAGGGGGATGGCCCCAGCATTTT	CASKTGTGGWPQHF
TRBJ2-3	.	TRBV10-3	TGTGCCATCAGTGAGGGAACTGGTGGGGATACGCAGTATTTT	CAISEGTGGDTQYF
TRBJ1-1	.	TRBV27	TGTGCCAGCAGGCGGGGACTGAACACTGAAGCTTTCTTT	CASRRGLNTEAFF
TRBJ2-7	.	TRBV7-9	TGTGCCAGCAGCTTACCCTCAGGGGACGAGCAGTACTTC	CASSLPSGDEQYF
TRBJ1-2	TRBD1	TRBV4-1	TGCGCCAGCAGCCAAGACCCAGGGGGTCCCTATGGCTACACCTTC	CASSQDPGGPYGYTF
TRBJ1-1	.	TRBV27	TGTGCCAGCAGCTCGAGAGACAGATTCAACACTGAAGCTTTCTTT	CASSSRDRFNTEAFF
TRBJ1-4	TRBD1	TRBV6-6	TGTGCCAGCAGCCCAAACAGGGGGGGTAATGAAAAACTGTTTTTT	CASSPNRGGNEKLFF
TRBJ2-7	TRBD2	TRBV19	TGTGCCAGTAGTGCTAGCGGGAGGGCCTACGAGCAGTACTTC	CASSASGRAYEQYF
TRBJ1-1	.	TRBV6-5	TGTGCCAGCAGTTACTCGAGGACGGTTAACACTGAAGCTTTCTTT	CASSYSRTVNTEAFF
TRBJ2-1	.	TRBV4-1	TGCGCCAGCAGCCCCCGGGCGGACTCCTACAATGAGCAGTTCTTC	CASSPRADSYNEQFF